This T cell receptor delta chain comes out of a study of gamma-delta T cells after stem cell transplantation listed by TCRdb under 2016. CDR1 GEAIGNYY and CDR2 EKD were looked up in the germline V gene. The germline ends are 16 bases apart after V is trimmed by 3 bases and J by 3 bases. From the cysteine through the phenylalanine, the CDR3 covers 15 amino acids. Just the 45-base CDR3 DNA is kept, in frame starting at base 1. This clone has just one count. Its antigen is unknown. This could be a read error, since a much larger clone is one nucleotide away. Library generation was performed with RT-PCR. Instrument on record: Illumina MiSeq. TCRdb called clones anew from the public reads via CATT; matching DNA rows were later pooled. In this sample the table shows over a thousand delta-chain clones, 35% to 45% of which occur a single time. Roughly 29% of the sample belongs to the ten largest clones.

The chain couples TRDV2 to TRDJ1, and TRDD3 may be the D gene, going by 5 matching bases. This sequence was found in a human donor. It is not recorded whose cells these are; they may come from a transplant donor. This table probably holds off-target reads from a library built for another chain. The sequencing sample was made of gamma-delta T cells. The nucleotide sequence reads as follows: TGTGCCTGTGACCTACTGGAGGAGCAACCCGATAAACTCATCTTT. Protein translation: CACDLLEEQPDKLIF.